Described below is a single TCR beta chain sequence and its context. The sample comes from a study of blood T cells in healthy people across ages. This CDR3 region has 17 residues. The V end lost 0 bases, the J end lost 1 base, and 14 bases lay between the germline ends. Looked up from germline, CDR1 is LGHDT and CDR2 is YNNKEL (reference sequence). It was with a sample-barcoded 5' primer and a J-beta primer mix that a second PCR of roughly 6 to 11 cycles was run. TCRdb re-called the 5' RACE reads with MiXCR, one entry per CDR3 protein. The sample holds 650,000 to 800,000 distinct CDR3 sequences, approximately 48% seen once.

This clonotype was sampled from a man in his 60s in good health. The chain uses TRBV3-1 and TRBJ2-3; tentatively, D is TRBD2 (5 bases). The sequencing input was blood. CDR3 protein: CASSQDLGSAGTDTQYF. CDR3 nucleotides: TGTGCCAGCAGCCAAGATCTGGGTAGCGCCGGCACAGATACGCAGTATTTT.